A selection of T cell receptor beta chains follows, all from one sample in a study of T cells in Graves' hyperthyroidism and ophthalmopathy. TCRdb passed the multiplex PCR reads through MiXCR, listing each CDR3 protein once. The sample consists of approximately 250,000 distinct CDR3 sequences, roughly a quarter of them appearing once. Sequenced sample: blood. The receptors come from a middle-aged woman with Graves' ophthalmopathy. Each CDR3 is given with its conserved first and last residue. D genes are given only for firm matches. Clone size is stated in some rows and not others, as once, few, many or a class when expanded.

CDR3 DNA: TGTGCCATCAGTGAGCTGGGGATGGACTATGGCTACACCTTC
CDR3 protein: CAISELGMDYGYTF
V gene: TRBV10-3
J gene: TRBJ1-2
clone size: -
D gene: -

CDR3 DNA: TGTGCCAGCAGTCCTGACTCACGTCAGCCCCAGCATTTT
CDR3 protein: CASSPDSRQPQHF
V gene: TRBV12-3/TRBV12-4
J gene: TRBJ1-5
clone size: few
D gene: -

CDR3 DNA: TGCAGTGCCACTCCGGGACAGCTGGAAGCCAAAAACATTCAGTACTTC
CDR3 protein: CSATPGQLEAKNIQYF
V gene: TRBV20-1
J gene: TRBJ2-4
clone size: many
D gene: TRBD1

CDR3 DNA: TGTGCCAGCAGCCCGGGACTAGCGACGGGGCAAGAGACCCAGTACTTC
CDR3 protein: CASSPGLATGQETQYF
V gene: TRBV11-2
J gene: TRBJ2-5
clone size: many
D gene: TRBD2

CDR3 DNA: TGTGCCAGCTCACCACCGACTAGCAACGAGCAGTACTTC
CDR3 protein: CASSPPTSNEQYF
V gene: TRBV18
J gene: TRBJ2-7
clone size: many
D gene: TRBD2

CDR3 DNA: TGTGCCAGCAGTTACTCGAGGAAGAACAGGGGTAGGAATAGCAATCAGCCCCAGCATTTT
CDR3 protein: CASSYSRKNRGRNSNQPQHF
V gene: TRBV6-8
J gene: TRBJ1-5
clone size: many
D gene: TRBD1

CDR3 DNA: TGCAGTGCTAGAGTCGGGGACCGGGACGGCAGTAACCAAGAGACCCAGTACTTC
CDR3 protein: CSARVGDRDGSNQETQYF
V gene: TRBV20-1
J gene: TRBJ2-5
clone size: many
D gene: -

CDR3 DNA: TGCAGTGGGGTGGCTGCGAACACCGGGGAGCTGTTTTTT
CDR3 protein: CSGVAANTGELFF
V gene: TRBV20-1
J gene: TRBJ2-2
clone size: many
D gene: -

CDR3 DNA: TGTGCCAGCAGCCAAGTGTGGGCGTCTGACACCGGGGAGCTGTTTTTT
CDR3 protein: CASSQVWASDTGELFF
V gene: TRBV4-2
J gene: TRBJ2-2
clone size: -
D gene: -

CDR3 DNA: TGTGCCAGCAGTTTACTAGCGGGAGTCGAGCAGTACTTC
CDR3 protein: CASSLLAGVEQYF
V gene: TRBV28
J gene: TRBJ2-7
clone size: many
D gene: TRBD2